Following are 14 T cell receptor beta chains from one sample sequenced in a study of identical twins. MiXCR was run by TCRdb on the 5' RACE reads, yielding one entry per CDR3 protein. The table records about 700,000 distinct CDR3 sequences, over 8.5% of them present only once. This sample also belongs to another study, concerning yellow fever vaccine responses in identical twins.

Sequencing used PBMCs. Receptors originate from a woman aged 18 to 35 in good health.

J is TRBJ2-3 and V is TRBV29-1; D could derive from TRBD1 or TRBD2 (6 bases each). The CDR3 covers 16 residues. V lost 1 base, J lost 6 bases, and 20 bases lay in between. Looked up from germline, CDR1 is SQVTM and CDR2 is ANQGSEA. The CDR3 spells CSVEVPGSLGGDTQYF. CDR3 coding DNA: TGCAGCGTTGAAGTGCCCGGGAGCCTAGGGGGGGATACGCAGTATTTT.

CDR3 protein: CASTDGDSYNEQFF. Written as DNA, the CDR3 is TGTGCCAGCACCGATGGGGACAGTTACAATGAGCAGTTCTTC. J is TRBJ2-1 and V is TRBV27; 7 positions match TRBD1. V gave up 7 bases and J gave up 4 bases; unmatched junction bases: 7. This CDR3 region has 14 residues. From germline, CDR1 is MNHEY and CDR2 SMNVEV (reference sequence).

This clonotype was counted between two and nine times. The rearrangement joins TRBV18 to TRBJ2-7; 7 bases are shared with TRBD1. Germline CDR1 is KGHSH and CDR2 is LQKENI. Trimming removed 2 bases from V and 2 bases from J; junction bases left unmatched: 6. This CDR3 contains 15 residues. The CDR3 nucleotides are TGTGCCAGCTCACCAACCCGGGACAGTGCCTACGAGCAGTACTTC. Its protein product is CASSPTRDSAYEQYF.

The sample holds a few counts of this clonotype. The CDR3 loop reads CASSQLGSSYEQYF. CDR3 nucleotides: TGCGCCAGCAGCCAATTGGGCAGCTCCTACGAGCAGTACTTC. The chain carries TRBV4-1 and TRBJ2-7; no reliable D call. The germline V gene has CDR1 MGHRA and CDR2 YSYEKL. Trimming took 2 bases from V and 0 from J, leaving 8 bases between them. CDR3 length: 14 residues.

This clonotype was counted at least ten times. The CDR3, as DNA: TGTGCCAGCAGCCCCTGGGGACAGGGGACCTACGAGCAGTACTTC. Translating it yields CASSPWGQGTYEQYF. V usage is TRBV9 and J usage is TRBJ2-7; 10 nucleotides align to TRBD1. The CDR3 spans 15 residues. Germline V gene sequence: CDR1 SGDLS, CDR2 YYNGEE. The junction had 6 bases not matched to a gene; V was cut back by 4 bases and J by 2 bases.

This clonotype was detected a few times. The V call is TRBV7-2, the J call TRBJ1-4; TRBD1 aligns across 10 bases. This CDR3 region has 18 residues. Germline V gene lookup returns CDR1 SGHTA and CDR2 FQGNSA. With V trimmed by 0 bases and J by 4 bases, 8 bases remained unmatched. The CDR3 DNA is TGTGCCAGCAGCTTAGCTAACCTAGGACAGGGGGTTAATGAAAAACTGTTTTTT. Amino acid sequence: CASSLANLGQGVNEKLFF.

There are many counts of this clonotype. The J gene is TRBJ2-3, the V gene TRBV12-3 or TRBV12-4; D tentatively fits TRBD1 or TRBD2 (5 bases each). This CDR3 region has 16 residues. V gave up 8 bases and J gave up 0 bases, with 18 bases separating them. The CDR3 region has the DNA TGTGCCAGCTATTCCCCGGGGCAGCCCAGCACAGATACGCAGTATTTT. Translation gives CASYSPGQPSTDTQYF.

Only a few counts were recorded for this clonotype. The V and J genes are TRBV7-9 and TRBJ2-7; D unresolved. Germline loops: CDR1 SEHNR, CDR2 FQNEAQ (reference sequence). The V gene lost 5 bases and the J gene lost 5 bases, with 13 bases spanning the gap. The CDR3 length is 13 residues. The CDR3 spells CASSRPSSDEQYF. CDR3 in DNA: TGTGCCAGCAGCCGCCCCTCGTCCGACGAGCAGTACTTC.

A few counts support this clonotype. The rearrangement links TRBV20-1 to TRBJ2-5, with 7 bases that match TRBD1. The V gene's germline CDR1 is DFQATT and CDR2 SNEGSKA (reference sequence). The CDR3 sequence is 16 residues long. J was trimmed by 5 bases and V by 6 bases; bases with no gene match: 18. The CDR3 DNA follows: TGCAGTGCGCATGACGACAGGGTCCTGACTTATGAGACCCAGTACTTC. It is translated as CSAHDDRVLTYETQYF.

This clonotype has just a few counts. V usage is TRBV7-6 and J usage is TRBJ2-1; TRBD1 matches 8 bases. CDR3 length: 21 amino acids. The J segment lost 0 bases and the V segment lost 2 bases, leaving 18 bases of the junction unmatched. The germline V gene has CDR1 SGHVS and CDR2 FNYEAQ. The CDR3 is CASSLRADRGQLGGSYNEQFF. DNA of the CDR3: TGTGCCAGCAGCTTACGAGCCGACAGGGGTCAACTGGGAGGCTCCTACAATGAGCAGTTCTTC.

V is TRBV29-1 and J is TRBJ2-7; 8 bases agree with TRBD1. The CDR3 consists of 15 residues. Unmatched junction bases numbered 11, after V lost 7 bases and J lost 0 bases. Per germline, CDR1 SQVTM and CDR2 ANQGSEA. DNA for the CDR3: TGCAGCGCTCTACAGGGACAGGACTCCTCCTACGAGCAGTACTTC. This gives the protein CSALQGQDSSYEQYF.

This clonotype has only a few counts. This chain connects TRBV25-1 to TRBJ1-1; unclear D gene. Trimming took 1 base from V and 11 from J, leaving 8 bases between them. This CDR3 comprises 11 residues. Germline-derived CDR1 and CDR2 are MGHDK and SYGVNS. CDR3 loop: CASSEFGIAFF. Here the CDR3 DNA reads TGTGCCAGCAGTGAATTTGGCATTGCTTTCTTT.

This chain joins TRBV11-3 and TRBJ2-6, with TRBD2 matching over 8 bases. The CDR3 has 16 residues. Losses at the gene ends were 4 bases for V and 4 bases for J; bases not matched to a gene: 6. Germline V CDR1 and CDR2: SGHNT, YENEEA. The CDR3 coding sequence is TGTGCCAGCAGCTCCGGCGGGGGGCAAGGGGCCAACGTCCTGACTTTC. Amino acid sequence: CASSSGGGQGANVLTF.

This clonotype turned up a few times. The chain is built from TRBV25-1 and TRBJ2-6; tentative D call: TRBD1 (6 bases). In germline, CDR1 is MGHDK, CDR2 SYGVNS. V was pared by 5 bases and J by 3 bases, with 11 bases between. The CDR3 has 15 residues. The CDR3 protein is CASSMTGGGANVLTF. The CDR3 coding sequence is TGTGCCAGCAGTATGACAGGTGGTGGGGCCAACGTCCTGACTTTC.